This TCR beta chain was documented in a study of blood T cell repertoires in COVID-19 (dated by TCRdb to about 2020). About the full investigation: The collaborator samples originated in the United States, Italy and Spain and spanned the acute and convalescent phases of COVID-19. The prospective study material was composed of cDNA or gDNA derived from T cells, B-cell-depleted T cells, or PBMCs. The sample metadata nearly always contained a de-identified subject ID, COVID-19 status, age in years and sex. Where available, HLA class I and class II types were obtained from metadata supplied by the sample provider rather than from assay-based typing. Samples came from the ongoing ImmuneRACE study (first 160 participants) plus 1,254 subjects from 6 global collaborators. The repertoires were made available in a free public database intended to serve as a resource for research on the immune response to SARS-CoV-2. Deeply sampled blood TCRbeta repertoires from subjects exposed to, actively infected with, or recovered from COVID-19 were included in the dataset. Study-wide conclusions, independent of this receptor: The amount of clinical and demographic metadata varied by source and participant and was provided uncurated.

In the germline V gene, CDR1 corresponds to MDHEN and CDR2 to SYDVKM. V is trimmed back by 4 bases and J by 6 bases, and the junction contains 25 bases that no gene match accounts for. Counted from cysteine to phenylalanine, this CDR3 has 22 amino acids. Solely the CDR3 DNA is kept, with 66 bases framed from the first base. TCRbeta CDR3 regions were amplified from genomic DNA by means of the immunoSEQ Assay, a bias-controlled multiplex PCR. Turning to the authors' computational methods: The number of nucleated cells in each sample was estimated from the amplification of reference gene primers within the assay. Sequence reads were collapsed and filtered to measure the absolute abundance of every unique TCRbeta CDR3 rearrangement. Productive Simpson clonality was computed per sample as the square root of Simpson's diversity index over productive rearrangements. TCRdb re-hosts the immuneACCESS table, in-frame sequences only. Its copies lack some clones; in the studies checked, an unresolved V gene accounts for under half of them, and the cause for the rest is not known. That table is the source of V, J and clone size, and D and trimming were worked out from the DNA. Within this sample are some 400,000 clones, with 80% to 90% of them counted one time only. The ten top clones hold around 1.1% of the sample.

Participants in the prospective study were enrolled through a virtual design, were aged roughly 18 to 90 years, and lived in roughly 26 United States geographic areas. In the prospective study, participants were assigned to cohorts based on the clinical history participants reported in a screening survey and a study questionnaire. Recovered participants in ImmuneRACE Cohort 3 were defined by two consecutive negative NP/OP PCR tests, clearance by a healthcare professional, or resolution of symptoms. In the prospective study, whole blood, serum and a nasopharyngeal or oropharyngeal swab were collected from each participant by mobile phlebotomists. Over an approximately 2-month period, participants in the prospective study had the option of providing additional blood draws and questionnaires. Prospective study blood samples were shipped either frozen or at room temperature before DNA extraction. With regard to this clone: No antigen is known for it. Base quality data are lacking; no much larger clone is found one base away.

The sequenced material came from PBMCs or T cells enriched from blood (not recorded which). Recombination linked TRBV28 to TRBJ2-1; 12 central nucleotides agree with TRBD2. The TCR sequence derives from a man in his thirties or forties who had recovered from COVID-19. The CDR3 region: CASSSPGLAGSPNPGPSNEQFF. In nucleotides, the sequence is TGTGCCAGCAGTTCCCCCGGACTAGCGGGAAGTCCTAACCCCGGGCCCTCCAATGAGCAGTTCTTC.